This is a list of T cell receptor beta chains from one sample in a study of Ad26.COV2.S vaccination and SARS-CoV-2 variants. Profiling relied on immunoSEQ multiplex PCR, and the TCRdb table lists in-frame clones only, not all of them. The sample contains a few hundred thousand clones, about four fifths of which appear only once. Sequencing was performed on peripheral blood, taken in a trial of Ad26.COV2.S vaccine versus placebo. Receptor source: a person aged 18-60 years who received the Ad26.COV2.S COVID-19 vaccine or a placebo. CDR3s include the opening cysteine and the closing phenylalanine or tryptophan. A D gene is named only where the DNA matches it firmly. Clone sizes are given selectively: once, few, many, or a class where the clone is expanded.

cdr3_nt: TGCAGCGTTGACCTAGGGACGACGAGCTCCTACGAGCAGTACTTC; cdr3_aa: CSVDLGTTSSYEQYF; j_call: TRBJ2-7; clone_size: once; d_call: NA; v_call: TRBV29-1
cdr3_nt: TGTGCCAGCAGCTTAGTCAATGGCTACACCTTC; cdr3_aa: CASSLVNGYTF; j_call: TRBJ1-2; clone_size: NA; d_call: NA; v_call: TRBV13
cdr3_nt: TGCGCCAGCAGTGGTAGGGTCGCTGGAAACACCATATATTTT; cdr3_aa: CASSGRVAGNTIYF; j_call: TRBJ1-3; clone_size: NA; d_call: NA; v_call: TRBV10-2
cdr3_nt: TGTGCCAGCAGCTCGGACATGGGGGCGAGAGGCTACACCTTC; cdr3_aa: CASSSDMGARGYTF; j_call: TRBJ1-2; clone_size: NA; d_call: NA; v_call: TRBV5-5
cdr3_nt: TGCGCCAGCAGCCTCCGGGGAGAGGCGGGACCCCTCCACTTT; cdr3_aa: CASSLRGEAGPLHF; j_call: TRBJ1-6; clone_size: few; d_call: NA; v_call: TRBV4-3
cdr3_nt: TGTGCCAGCTCACCTGGACGGCCGGTTGAAGCTTTCTTT; cdr3_aa: CASSPGRPVEAFF; j_call: TRBJ1-1; clone_size: NA; d_call: NA; v_call: TRBV18
cdr3_nt: TGTGCCACCGGGACCTCTGGAAACACCATATATTTT; cdr3_aa: CATGTSGNTIYF; j_call: TRBJ1-3; clone_size: NA; d_call: NA; v_call: TRBV6-5
cdr3_nt: TGTGCCAGCAGCTTCTCGACAGGGGGTTATCAGCCCCAGCATTTT; cdr3_aa: CASSFSTGGYQPQHF; j_call: TRBJ1-5; clone_size: NA; d_call: TRBD1; v_call: TRBV7-2
cdr3_nt: TGCGCCAGCAGCTTGGAGAAGAAGGGACATGTAGACTATGGCTACACCTTC; cdr3_aa: CASSLEKKGHVDYGYTF; j_call: TRBJ1-2; clone_size: NA; d_call: NA; v_call: TRBV5-1
cdr3_nt: TGTGCCAGCAGCTTAGTCGCAACAGGGATCACCGGGGAGCTGTTTTTT; cdr3_aa: CASSLVATGITGELFF; j_call: TRBJ2-2; clone_size: NA; d_call: NA; v_call: TRBV7-6
cdr3_nt: TGTGCCAGCAGCCAAGTTGTGACAGGGTTATTAGGTACGCAGTATTTT; cdr3_aa: CASSQVVTGLLGTQYF; j_call: TRBJ2-3; clone_size: once; d_call: TRBD1; v_call: TRBV14
cdr3_nt: TGCGCCAGCAGCTTTGGGGCAGGGCTTTCTGGAAACACCATATATTTT; cdr3_aa: CASSFGAGLSGNTIYF; j_call: TRBJ1-3; clone_size: once; d_call: NA; v_call: TRBV5-1
cdr3_nt: TGTGCCAGCAGTTTGACGGGGGTGCAGTTCTTC; cdr3_aa: CASSLTGVQFF; j_call: TRBJ2-1; clone_size: NA; d_call: NA; v_call: TRBV12-3/TRBV12-4
cdr3_nt: TGTGCCAGCTCACTCGGGACAGGGGACTATGGCTACACCTTC; cdr3_aa: CASSLGTGDYGYTF; j_call: TRBJ1-2; clone_size: NA; d_call: TRBD1; v_call: TRBV18
cdr3_nt: TGTGCCAGCAGCCTTTCTTATACGCAGTATTTT; cdr3_aa: CASSLSYTQYF; j_call: TRBJ2-3; clone_size: NA; d_call: NA; v_call: TRBV3-1/TRBV3-2
cdr3_nt: TGTGCCAGCAGTCCTAAGGTATCGGGGGACTACGAGCAGTACTTC; cdr3_aa: CASSPKVSGDYEQYF; j_call: TRBJ2-7; clone_size: NA; d_call: NA; v_call: TRBV11-2
cdr3_nt: TGTGCCAGCGGGCGGCAGGGGGCTTCTGGTGAAAAACTGTTTTTT; cdr3_aa: CASGRQGASGEKLFF; j_call: TRBJ1-4; clone_size: few; d_call: TRBD1; v_call: TRBV2
cdr3_nt: TGCGCCGGCAGCTTCGGGACTTTGGGCAATGAGCAGTTCTTC; cdr3_aa: CAGSFGTLGNEQFF; j_call: TRBJ2-1; clone_size: NA; d_call: NA; v_call: TRBV4-1
cdr3_nt: TGCGCCAGCAGCTTGGATGGGGGCACCTACGAGCAGTACTTC; cdr3_aa: CASSLDGGTYEQYF; j_call: TRBJ2-7; clone_size: NA; d_call: NA; v_call: TRBV5-1
cdr3_nt: TGTGCCAGCAGCGGGGACTGGACAGATACGCAGTATTTT; cdr3_aa: CASSGDWTDTQYF; j_call: TRBJ2-3; clone_size: NA; d_call: NA; v_call: TRBV7-3
cdr3_nt: TGTGCCAGCTCAGCCGCCGGGACTAGGGGTTGGGAGACCCAGTACTTC; cdr3_aa: CASSAAGTRGWETQYF; j_call: TRBJ2-5; clone_size: few; d_call: TRBD2; v_call: TRBV18
cdr3_nt: TGTGCCAGCAGCACCGAACAGGGTCAAGCTTTCTTT; cdr3_aa: CASSTEQGQAFF; j_call: TRBJ1-1; clone_size: NA; d_call: NA; v_call: TRBV21-1
cdr3_nt: TGTGCCAGCAGAGCAGGGGCTATTTGGACCGGGGAGCTGTTTTTT; cdr3_aa: CASRAGAIWTGELFF; j_call: TRBJ2-2; clone_size: NA; d_call: NA; v_call: TRBV2
cdr3_nt: TGTGCCAGCACAAGTTGGGGAGAAGGAAACACCATATATTTT; cdr3_aa: CASTSWGEGNTIYF; j_call: TRBJ1-3; clone_size: NA; d_call: NA; v_call: TRBV3-1/TRBV3-2
cdr3_nt: TGCGCCAGCAGCCAAGGAAACCAGCCCCAGCATTTT; cdr3_aa: CASSQGNQPQHF; j_call: TRBJ1-5; clone_size: NA; d_call: NA; v_call: TRBV4-1
cdr3_nt: TGTGCCAGCAGCCCCTTAGCGGATACGCAGTATTTT; cdr3_aa: CASSPLADTQYF; j_call: TRBJ2-3; clone_size: NA; d_call: NA; v_call: TRBV13
cdr3_nt: TGTGCCAGTAGTACAGGGGCGGACACTGAAGCTTTCTTT; cdr3_aa: CASSTGADTEAFF; j_call: TRBJ1-1; clone_size: NA; d_call: NA; v_call: TRBV19
cdr3_nt: TGCAGCGTCACGACTAGCGGGAGAAGAGAGGAGCAGTTCTTC; cdr3_aa: CSVTTSGRREEQFF; j_call: TRBJ2-1; clone_size: once; d_call: TRBD2; v_call: TRBV29-1
cdr3_nt: TGTGCCAGCAGCCGCCGGACAGGTGTGAACACTGAAGCTTTCTTT; cdr3_aa: CASSRRTGVNTEAFF; j_call: TRBJ1-1; clone_size: NA; d_call: TRBD1; v_call: TRBV7-9
cdr3_nt: TGTGCCTGGACCTCCCCCACTGAAGCTTTCTTT; cdr3_aa: CAWTSPTEAFF; j_call: TRBJ1-1; clone_size: NA; d_call: NA; v_call: TRBV30
cdr3_nt: TGTGCCAGCAGTTGGGGCAGTTCCTCCAAAAACATTCAGTACTTC; cdr3_aa: CASSWGSSSKNIQYF; j_call: TRBJ2-4; clone_size: NA; d_call: NA; v_call: TRBV27
cdr3_nt: TGTGCCAGCTCACCGCTGAGGGACAGGGCTCAGCCCCAGCATTTT; cdr3_aa: CASSPLRDRAQPQHF; j_call: TRBJ1-5; clone_size: NA; d_call: TRBD1; v_call: TRBV18
cdr3_nt: TGTGCCAGCCTACGGGACAGGGGGTCCAACTCACCCCTCCACTTT; cdr3_aa: CASLRDRGSNSPLHF; j_call: TRBJ1-6; clone_size: NA; d_call: TRBD1; v_call: TRBV2
cdr3_nt: TGTGCCAGCAGTGAACACAGCTCTGGGGCCAACGTCCTGACTTTC; cdr3_aa: CASSEHSSGANVLTF; j_call: TRBJ2-6; clone_size: NA; d_call: NA; v_call: TRBV25-1
cdr3_nt: TGTGCCACCAGTCCGACAGGAACTGGCTACACCTTC; cdr3_aa: CATSPTGTGYTF; j_call: TRBJ1-2; clone_size: NA; d_call: NA; v_call: TRBV24-1
cdr3_nt: TGTGCCAGCAGCCAAGATCACGAGAGGGGGAACCAGCCCCAGCATTTT; cdr3_aa: CASSQDHERGNQPQHF; j_call: TRBJ1-5; clone_size: NA; d_call: NA; v_call: TRBV3-1/TRBV3-2